This T cell receptor (beta chain) was sequenced for a study of brain T cells in children with intractable seizures. V was shortened by 7 bases and J by 1 base, with 10 bases between the two germline ends. Germline V gives CDR1 MDHEN, CDR2 SYDVKM. The CDR3 loop spans 13 amino acids. Sequencing was performed with immunoSEQ multiplex PCR; in TCRdb, only in-frame clones are kept and a portion is missing. The table has some 76,000 clones, just over 90% seen once. General study results and limits: HCMV serostatus was not known, and viral specificity came from CDR3 similarity only.

Turning to this clone: Its target is not known.

Sequencing was limited to surgery cases with top T cell transcript signatures in brain tissue. At least one anti-epileptic drug was given before surgery. The rearrangement joins TRBV28 to TRBJ1-1; possible D gene TRBD1, 5 bases. The sample here was peripheral blood, taken at surgery. The sequence came from a boy younger than two with tuberous sclerosis and intractable seizures. The CDR3 reads CASIFGQNTEAFF. CDR3 nucleotide sequence: TGTGCCAGCATATTTGGACAGAACACTGAAGCTTTCTTT.